This T cell receptor beta chain was identified during a study of T-cell memory formation after mild COVID-19 (dated by TCRdb to the early 2020s). Background for the entire study: Most TCR sequence clusters were specific to one of the two donors. The cohort comprised two young, previously healthy adult volunteers, one female and one male. In two donors, T-cell clones that expanded and contracted after mild COVID-19 were followed by sequencing TCRalpha and TCRbeta repertoires longitudinally.

The sample was run on an Illumina NovaSeq 6000. TCRalpha and TCRbeta cDNA libraries were built by 5'RACE with constant-segment primers, adding sample barcodes and unique molecular identifiers. RNA was extracted from every sample with Trizol reagent. The libraries were amplified in two PCR steps, and the second step added a second sample barcode and Illumina TruSeq adapters. Libraries were sequenced on an Illumina NovaSeq with 2 x 150 bp paired-end reads. In the original analysis: Reads were demultiplexed and collapsed into UMI-guided consensus sequences with migec v1.2.7. Using mixcr v2.1.11, the UMI consensuses were aligned to TRA and TRB V and J templates and assembled into clonotypes. Expanded or contracted clonotypes were those called significant by both edgeR and NoisET, with noise models trained on biological replicates. For edgeR calls, the thresholds were a false discovery rate-adjusted p below 0.01 and a log2 fold-change of 1. As an exploratory analysis of dynamics, PCA with hierarchical clustering was applied to max-normalized trajectories of the 1000 most abundant clonotypes. Each responding clone was given a CD4 or CD8 phenotype based on the CD4+ and CD8+ repertoires, which had been sequenced separately. TCRdb handled the public reads itself, with Q25 trimming in fastp and clone calling in MiXCR, and kept productive beta chains. Each entry is one CDR3 protein sequence, shown with its most common DNA and genes. These V and J calls rely on TCRdb rather than the paper's analysis. For this sample there are about 140,000 distinct CDR3 sequences; more than 13% appear just once. The ten biggest clones cover about 26% of the sample.

Spanning cysteine to phenylalanine, the CDR3 consists of 16 amino acids. CDR3 DNA only is kept here, 48 bases in frame from base 1. Germline trimming: 4 bases from V, 4 bases from J; junction bases outside gene matches: 8. CDR1 is given as ENHRY and CDR2 as SYGVKD, both from the germline V gene. The investigation overall reported the following: The second-wave clones that peaked on day 37 were not confirmed to be SARS-CoV-2 specific. The study included only a couple of mild cases, and larger cohorts that include severe cases with pre-infection samples were judged to be necessary. Contracting CD4+ clones were located mainly in the CM and EM memory subsets, whereas CD8+ clones were found to be enriched in EMRA. Balanced CD4/CD8 phenotypes were observed for clones contracting from day 15 to 85, whereas a bias towards CD4+ was observed for a second wave of clones expanding from day 15 to 37. Some responding clones were detected in pre-infection memory, suggesting pre-existing cross-reactive memory T cells joined the SARS-CoV-2 response.

Ficoll-Paque density gradient centrifugation was used to isolate PBMCs. A word on this clonotype: This receptor's antigen is unknown. Within one base of it there is no much larger clone, and no base qualities were kept.

The receptor chain draws on TRBV10-3 and TRBJ2-2; 8 central bases correspond to TRBD2. The clonotype was recovered from an adult woman who had mild COVID-19 (a few samples of this study predate the infection). The sample titles of this study are shuffled in the database, so cell type and time point are left out; the donor was told from shared clones. The sample comprised PBMCs or a T cell subset sorted from them (not recorded which). The DNA sequence reads TGTGCCATCAGTGCTCTAGCGGGCGCTCCCACCGGGGAGCTGTTTTTT. It specifies CAISALAGAPTGELFF.